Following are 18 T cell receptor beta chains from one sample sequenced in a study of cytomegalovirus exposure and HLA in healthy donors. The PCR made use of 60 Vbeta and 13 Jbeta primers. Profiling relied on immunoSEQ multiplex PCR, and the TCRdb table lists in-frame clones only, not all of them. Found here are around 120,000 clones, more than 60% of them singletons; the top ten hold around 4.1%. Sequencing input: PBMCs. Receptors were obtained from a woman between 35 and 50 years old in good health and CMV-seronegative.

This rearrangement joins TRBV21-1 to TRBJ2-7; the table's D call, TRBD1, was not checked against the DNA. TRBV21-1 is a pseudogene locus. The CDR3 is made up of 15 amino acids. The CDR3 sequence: CASSKVGQNSYEQYF. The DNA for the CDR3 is TGTGCCAGCAGCAAAGTCGGACAGAACTCCTACGAGCAGTACTTC.

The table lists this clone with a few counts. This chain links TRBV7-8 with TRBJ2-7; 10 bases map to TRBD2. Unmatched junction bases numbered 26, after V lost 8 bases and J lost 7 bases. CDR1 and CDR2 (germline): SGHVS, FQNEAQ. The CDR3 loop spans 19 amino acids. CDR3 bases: TGTGCCAGCGACTTGAAACCGGGACTAGCGTTGGAGGAAGGTAGGGAGCAGTACTTC. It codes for CASDLKPGLALEEGREQYF.

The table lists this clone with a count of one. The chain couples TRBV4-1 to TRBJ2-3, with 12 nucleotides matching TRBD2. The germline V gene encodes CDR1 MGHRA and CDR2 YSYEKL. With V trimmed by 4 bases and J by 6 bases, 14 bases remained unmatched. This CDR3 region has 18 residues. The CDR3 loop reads CASSPQPIRTSGTDTQYF. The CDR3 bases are TGCGCCAGCAGCCCGCAACCCATTCGGACTAGCGGGACCGATACGCAGTATTTT.

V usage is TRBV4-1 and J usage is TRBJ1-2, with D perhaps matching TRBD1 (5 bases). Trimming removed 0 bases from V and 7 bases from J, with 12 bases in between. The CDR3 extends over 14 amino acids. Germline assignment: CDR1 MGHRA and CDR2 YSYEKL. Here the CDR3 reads CASSQDLDRGGYTF. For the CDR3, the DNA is TGCGCCAGCAGCCAAGATCTAGACAGAGGTGGCTACACCTTC.

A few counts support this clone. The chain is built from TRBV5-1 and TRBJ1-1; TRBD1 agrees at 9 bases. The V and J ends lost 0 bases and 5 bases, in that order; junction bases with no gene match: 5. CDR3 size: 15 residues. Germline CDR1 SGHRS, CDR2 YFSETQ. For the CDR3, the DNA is TGCGCCAGCAGCTTGGCACAGGGGGCCAGGACTGAAGCTTTCTTT. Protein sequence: CASSLAQGARTEAFF.

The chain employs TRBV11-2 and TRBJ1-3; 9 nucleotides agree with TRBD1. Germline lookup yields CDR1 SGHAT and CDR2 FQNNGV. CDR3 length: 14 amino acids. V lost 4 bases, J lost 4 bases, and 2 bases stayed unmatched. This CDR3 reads CASSYGTGGNTIYF. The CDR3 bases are TGTGCCAGCAGCTACGGGACAGGGGGAAACACCATATATTTT.

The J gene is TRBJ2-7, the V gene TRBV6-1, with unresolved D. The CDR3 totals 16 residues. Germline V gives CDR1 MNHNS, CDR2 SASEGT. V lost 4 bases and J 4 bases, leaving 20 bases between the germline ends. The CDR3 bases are TGTGCCAGCAGTGTTTTCAAGCAGAAGGCGGCATACGAGCAGTACTTC. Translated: CASSVFKQKAAYEQYF.

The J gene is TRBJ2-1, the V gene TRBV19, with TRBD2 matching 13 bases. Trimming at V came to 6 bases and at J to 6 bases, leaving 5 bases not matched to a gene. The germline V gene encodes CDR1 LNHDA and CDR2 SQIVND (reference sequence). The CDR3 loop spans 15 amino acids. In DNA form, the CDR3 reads TGTGCCAGTAGCAGGGGACTAGCGGGGTTCAATGAGCAGTTCTTC. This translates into CASSRGLAGFNEQFF.

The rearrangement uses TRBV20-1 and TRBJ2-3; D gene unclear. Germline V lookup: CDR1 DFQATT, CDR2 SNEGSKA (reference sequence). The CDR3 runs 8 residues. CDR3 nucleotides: TGCAGGCCGGGTACGCAGTATTTT. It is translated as CRPGTQYF.

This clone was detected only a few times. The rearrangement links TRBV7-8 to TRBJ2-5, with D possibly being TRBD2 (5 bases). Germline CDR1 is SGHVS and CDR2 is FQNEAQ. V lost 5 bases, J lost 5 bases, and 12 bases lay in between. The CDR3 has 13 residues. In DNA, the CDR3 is TGTGCCAGCAGCCCACCGAGGAGGGAGACCCAGTACTTC. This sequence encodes CASSPPRRETQYF.

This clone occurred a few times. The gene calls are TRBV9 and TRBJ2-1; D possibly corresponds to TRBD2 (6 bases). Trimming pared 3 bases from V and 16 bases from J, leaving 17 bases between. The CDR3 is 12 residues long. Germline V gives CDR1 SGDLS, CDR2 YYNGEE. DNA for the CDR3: TGTGCCAGCAGCGGAACCGGGGGACTCCGATTCTTC. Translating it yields CASSGTGGLRFF.

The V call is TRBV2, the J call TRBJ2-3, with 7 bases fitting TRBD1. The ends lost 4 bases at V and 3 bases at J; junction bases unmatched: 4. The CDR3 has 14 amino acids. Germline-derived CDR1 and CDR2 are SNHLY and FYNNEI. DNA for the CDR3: TGTGCCAGCAGTGGACAGGGCCTAACAGATACGCAGTATTTT. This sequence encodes CASSGQGLTDTQYF. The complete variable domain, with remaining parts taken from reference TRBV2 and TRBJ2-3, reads EPEVTQTPSHQVTQMGQEVILRCVPISNHLYFYWYRQILGQKVEFLVSFYNNEISEKSEIFDDQFSVERPDGSNFTLKIRSTKLEDSAMYFCASSGQGLTDTQYFGPGTRLTVL.

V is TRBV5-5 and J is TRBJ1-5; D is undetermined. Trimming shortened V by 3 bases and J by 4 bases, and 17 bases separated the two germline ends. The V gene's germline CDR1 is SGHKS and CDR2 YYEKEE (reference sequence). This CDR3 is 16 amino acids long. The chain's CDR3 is CASSWRAGKENQPQHF. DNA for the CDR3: TGTGCCAGCAGCTGGAGAGCGGGGAAGGAGAATCAGCCCCAGCATTTT.

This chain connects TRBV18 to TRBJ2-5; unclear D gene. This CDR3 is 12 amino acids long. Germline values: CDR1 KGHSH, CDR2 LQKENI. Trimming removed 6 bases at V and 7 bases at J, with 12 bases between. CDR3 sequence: CASSSLEWTQYF. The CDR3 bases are TGTGCCAGCTCCTCCTTGGAGTGGACCCAGTACTTC.

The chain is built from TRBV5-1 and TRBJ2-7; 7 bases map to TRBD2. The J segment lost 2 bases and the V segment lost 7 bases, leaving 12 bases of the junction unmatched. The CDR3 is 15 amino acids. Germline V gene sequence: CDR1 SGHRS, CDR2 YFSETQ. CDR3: CASAPRTSLAYEQYF. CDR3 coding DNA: TGCGCCAGCGCCCCCAGGACTAGTCTCGCCTACGAGCAGTACTTC.

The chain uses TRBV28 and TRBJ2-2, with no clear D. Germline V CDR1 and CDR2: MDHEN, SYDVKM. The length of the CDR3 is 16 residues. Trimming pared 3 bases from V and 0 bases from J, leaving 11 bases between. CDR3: CASSLGSMTNTGELFF. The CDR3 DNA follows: TGTGCCAGCAGTTTGGGCTCAATGACGAACACCGGGGAGCTGTTTTTT.

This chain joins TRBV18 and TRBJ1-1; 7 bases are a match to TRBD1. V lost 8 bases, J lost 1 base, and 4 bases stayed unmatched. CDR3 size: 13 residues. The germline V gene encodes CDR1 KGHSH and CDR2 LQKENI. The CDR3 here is CASARTGNTEAFF. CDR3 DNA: TGTGCCAGCGCCCGGACAGGGAACACTGAAGCTTTCTTT.

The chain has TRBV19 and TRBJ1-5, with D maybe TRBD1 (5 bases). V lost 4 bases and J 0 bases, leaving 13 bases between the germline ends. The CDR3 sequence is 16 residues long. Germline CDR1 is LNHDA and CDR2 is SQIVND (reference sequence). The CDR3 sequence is CASSTSPGYSNQPQHF. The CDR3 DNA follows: TGTGCCAGTAGTACCTCCCCAGGGTATAGCAATCAGCCCCAGCATTTT.